The 9 T cell receptor beta chains below come from one sample, sequenced in a study of cytomegalovirus exposure and HLA in healthy donors. The study ran its PCR with 60 Vbeta and 13 Jbeta primers. The table came from immunoSEQ multiplex PCR; TCRdb's copy has only in-frame clones and leaves some out. The data contain around 78,000 clones, approximately 88% of them singletons. The material sequenced was PBMCs. These receptors originate from a woman between 50 and 59 years old in good health and CMV-seronegative.

The chain employs TRBV5-1 and TRBJ1-3; D perhaps matches TRBD1 (6 bases). The CDR3 is made up of 15 amino acids. Germline CDR1 is SGHRS and CDR2 is YFSETQ. Trimming removed 4 bases at V and 1 base at J, with 12 bases between. This CDR3 reads CASSQQGMSGNTIYF. The CDR3 DNA reads TGCGCCAGCAGCCAACAGGGTATGTCTGGAAACACCATATATTTT.

The V call is TRBV4-1, the J call TRBJ2-1; TRBD2 might be the D (6 bases). CDR1 MGHRA and CDR2 YSYEKL come from the germline V gene. This CDR3 is built from 14 residues. V lost 0 bases, J lost 3 bases, and 6 bases lay in between. CDR3 coding DNA: TGCGCCAGCAGCCAAGAGGGGGGCTACAATGAGCAGTTCTTC. It translates to CASSQEGGYNEQFF.

The chain is built from TRBV6-4 and TRBJ2-3; D may be TRBD1 (5 bases). V dropped 7 bases and J dropped 3 bases, with 14 bases sitting between them. CDR3 length equals 14 residues. CDR1 MRHNA and CDR2 SNTAGT come from the germline V gene. CDR3 sequence reads: CASKESPGTDTQYF. Written as DNA, the CDR3 is TGTGCCAGCAAGGAGTCCCCAGGGACAGATACGCAGTATTTT.

This clone was seen once. The gene calls are TRBV28 and TRBJ2-3, with D tentatively TRBD2 (6 bases). Trimming cost V 3 bases and J 5 bases, with 12 bases left between them. The germline V gene has CDR1 MDHEN and CDR2 SYDVKM. The length of the CDR3 is 14 residues. CDR3 sequence reads: CASSLEGALDTQYF. For the CDR3, the DNA is TGTGCCAGCAGTTTGGAGGGAGCGTTAGATACGCAGTATTTT. The whole variable domain, remainder taken from reference TRBV28 and TRBJ2-3, is DVKVTQSSRYLVKRTGEKVFLECVQDMDHENMFWYRQDPGLGLRLIYFSYDVKMKEKGDIPEGYSVSREKKERFSLILESASTNQTSMYLCASSLEGALDTQYFGPGTRLTVL.

The CDR3 nucleotides read TGCGCCAGCAGCCCAGGGGCTAGCGGGAGTACAGATACGCAGTATTTT. Encoded protein: CASSPGASGSTDTQYF. The chain carries TRBV5-1 and TRBJ2-3; 10 nucleotides align to TRBD2. The V gene end was trimmed by 4 bases and the J gene end by 3 bases; junction bases not matched to a gene: 8. Looked up from germline, CDR1 is SGHRS and CDR2 is YFSETQ. The CDR3 has 16 residues.

Details on this clone: Other DNA sequences in this sample translate to the same CDR3. The V and J genes are TRBV11-2 and TRBJ1-1; a possible D gene is TRBD1 (6 bases). V gave up 5 bases and J gave up 5 bases, with 12 bases separating them. This CDR3 is built from 13 residues. Germline lookup yields CDR1 SGHAT and CDR2 FQNNGV. The CDR3 DNA follows: TGTGCCAGCAGCCAACAGGGTAATACTGAAGCTTTCTTT. The encoded protein is CASSQQGNTEAFF.

The chain is built from TRBV5-1 and TRBJ2-1; tentatively, D is TRBD1 (6 bases). The germline V gene encodes CDR1 SGHRS and CDR2 YFSETQ. The CDR3 is 16 amino acids. Trimming pared 2 bases from V and 2 bases from J, leaving 14 bases between. The CDR3 loop is CASSFSAGAPYNEQFF. DNA for the CDR3: TGCGCCAGCAGCTTTTCAGCAGGGGCCCCCTACAATGAGCAGTTCTTC.

The V gene is TRBV5-6, the J gene TRBJ2-7; maybe TRBD1 (8 bases). CDR3 length: 12 residues. CDR1 is SGHDT, CDR2 YYEEEE, per germline. V dropped 5 bases and J dropped 12 bases, with 18 bases sitting between them. CDR3 nucleotide sequence: TGTGCCAGCAGTGTGGGGGGGACAGGTCGGTACGTC. Protein product: CASSVGGTGRYV.

The chain has TRBV6-1 and TRBJ2-7, with 10 bases fitting TRBD1. Germline lookup yields CDR1 MNHNS and CDR2 SASEGT. The CDR3 contains 15 residues. J gave up 3 bases and V 1 base, and 3 bases lay outside the gene matches. The CDR3 DNA reads as TGTGCCAGCAGTGAAGGACAGGGGGCCTTCTACGAGCAGTACGTC. It yields the protein CASSEGQGAFYEQYV.